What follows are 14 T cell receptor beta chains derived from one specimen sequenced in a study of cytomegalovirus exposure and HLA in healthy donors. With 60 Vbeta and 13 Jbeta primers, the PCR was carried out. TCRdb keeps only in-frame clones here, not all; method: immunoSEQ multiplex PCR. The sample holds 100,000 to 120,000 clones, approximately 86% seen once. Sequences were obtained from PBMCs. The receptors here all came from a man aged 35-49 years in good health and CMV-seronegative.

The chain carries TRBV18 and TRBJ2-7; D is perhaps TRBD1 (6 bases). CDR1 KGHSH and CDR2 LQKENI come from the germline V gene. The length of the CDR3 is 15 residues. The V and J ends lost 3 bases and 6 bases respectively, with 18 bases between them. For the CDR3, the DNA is TGTGCCAGCTCACCCGAGGTTCAGGGGCTCTCCGAGCAGTACTTC. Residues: CASSPEVQGLSEQYF.

The CDR3 spells CASSQDAFLGQGGLETQYF. In DNA, the CDR3 is TGCGCCAGCAGCCAAGATGCTTTTCTCGGACAGGGGGGGTTGGAGACCCAGTACTTC. This rearrangement joins TRBV4-1 to TRBJ2-5; 10 bases fit TRBD1. The CDR3 runs to 19 residues. Germline loops: CDR1 MGHRA, CDR2 YSYEKL. J was trimmed by 5 bases and V by 0 bases; bases with no gene match: 15.

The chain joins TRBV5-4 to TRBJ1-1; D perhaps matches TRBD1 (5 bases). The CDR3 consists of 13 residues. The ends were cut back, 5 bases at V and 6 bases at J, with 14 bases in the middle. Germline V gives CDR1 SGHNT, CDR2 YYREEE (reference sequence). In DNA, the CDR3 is TGTGCCAGCAGGGGGCAAGGGCGCCCTGAAGCTTTCTTT. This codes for CASRGQGRPEAFF.

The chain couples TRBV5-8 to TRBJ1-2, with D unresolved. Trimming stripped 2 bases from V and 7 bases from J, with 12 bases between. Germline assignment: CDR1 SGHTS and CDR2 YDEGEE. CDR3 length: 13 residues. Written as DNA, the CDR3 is TGTGCCAGCAGCTTTCTTCGGTCGGGTGGCTACACCTTC. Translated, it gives CASSFLRSGGYTF.

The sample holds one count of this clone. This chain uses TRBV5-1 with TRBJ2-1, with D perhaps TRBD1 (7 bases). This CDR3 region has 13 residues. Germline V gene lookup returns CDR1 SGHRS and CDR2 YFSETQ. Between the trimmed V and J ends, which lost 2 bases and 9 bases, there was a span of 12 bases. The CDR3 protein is CASSFQGGGEQFF. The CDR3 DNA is TGCGCCAGCAGCTTTCAGGGGGGAGGTGAGCAGTTCTTC.

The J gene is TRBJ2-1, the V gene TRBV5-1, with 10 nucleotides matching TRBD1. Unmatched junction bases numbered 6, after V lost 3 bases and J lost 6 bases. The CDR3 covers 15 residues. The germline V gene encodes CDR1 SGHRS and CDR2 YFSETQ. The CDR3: CASSSGQGGANEQFF. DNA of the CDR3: TGCGCCAGCAGCTCCGGACAGGGGGGGGCCAATGAGCAGTTCTTC.

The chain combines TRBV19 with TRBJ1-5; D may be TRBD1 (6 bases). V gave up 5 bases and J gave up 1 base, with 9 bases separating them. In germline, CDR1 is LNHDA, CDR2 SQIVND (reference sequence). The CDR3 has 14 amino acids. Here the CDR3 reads CASSGQISNQPQHF. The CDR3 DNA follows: TGTGCCAGTAGTGGACAGATAAGCAATCAGCCCCAGCATTTT.

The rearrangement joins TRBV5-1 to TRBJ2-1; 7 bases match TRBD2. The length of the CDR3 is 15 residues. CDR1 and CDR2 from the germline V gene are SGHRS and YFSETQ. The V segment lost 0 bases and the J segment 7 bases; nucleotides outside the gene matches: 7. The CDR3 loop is CASSLGEGRSNEQFF. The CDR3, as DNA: TGCGCCAGCAGCTTGGGGGAGGGGCGATCTAATGAGCAGTTCTTC.

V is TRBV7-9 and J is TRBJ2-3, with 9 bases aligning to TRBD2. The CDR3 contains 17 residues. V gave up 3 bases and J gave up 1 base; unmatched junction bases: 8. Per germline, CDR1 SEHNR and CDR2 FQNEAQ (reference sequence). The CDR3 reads CASSFSGGSMGTDTQYF. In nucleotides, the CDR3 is TGTGCCAGCAGCTTTAGCGGGGGTAGTATGGGCACAGATACGCAGTATTTT.

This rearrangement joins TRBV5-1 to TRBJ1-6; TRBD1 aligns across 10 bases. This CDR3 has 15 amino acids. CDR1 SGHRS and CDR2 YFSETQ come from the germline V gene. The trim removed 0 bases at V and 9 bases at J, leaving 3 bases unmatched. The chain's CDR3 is CASSLEDRGISPLHF. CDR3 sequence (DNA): TGCGCCAGCAGCTTGGAGGACAGGGGGATTTCACCCCTCCACTTT.

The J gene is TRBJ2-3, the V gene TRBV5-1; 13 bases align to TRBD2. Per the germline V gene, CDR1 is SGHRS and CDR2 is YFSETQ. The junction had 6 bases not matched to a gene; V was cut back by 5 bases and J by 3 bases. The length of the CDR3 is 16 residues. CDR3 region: CASSSTTSGGTDTQYF. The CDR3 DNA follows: TGCGCCAGCAGTTCCACGACTAGCGGGGGGACAGATACGCAGTATTTT.

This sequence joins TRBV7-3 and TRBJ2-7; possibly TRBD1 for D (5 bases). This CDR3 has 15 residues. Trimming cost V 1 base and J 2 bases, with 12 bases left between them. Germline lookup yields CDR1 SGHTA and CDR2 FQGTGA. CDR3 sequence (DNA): TGTGCCAGCAGCTTAAAGGCAGGGATTACCTACGAGCAGTACTTC. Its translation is CASSLKAGITYEQYF.

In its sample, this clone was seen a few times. The CDR3: CASKATGLIFSPLHF. The CDR3 region has the DNA TGTGCCAGTAAGGCGACAGGGCTTATTTTTTCACCCCTCCACTTT. The chain joins TRBV19 to TRBJ1-6; TRBD1 agrees at 7 bases. This CDR3 comprises 15 residues. Trimming cost V 7 bases and J 9 bases; bases outside gene matches: 12. Germline CDR1 reads LNHDA; CDR2 reads SQIVND (reference sequence).

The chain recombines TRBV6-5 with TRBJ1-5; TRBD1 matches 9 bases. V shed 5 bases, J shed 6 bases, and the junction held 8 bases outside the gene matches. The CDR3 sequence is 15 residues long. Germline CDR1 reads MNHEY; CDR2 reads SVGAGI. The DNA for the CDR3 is TGTGCCAGCAGTACTGGACAGGGGTATCGTCAGCCCCAGCATTTT. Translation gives CASSTGQGYRQPQHF.